Listed below are T cell receptor beta chains from one sample, sequenced in a study of OX40 agonist ivuxolimab in advanced cancers. The repertoire was sequenced with immunoSEQ multiplex PCR; TCRdb's copy has only in-frame clones and lacks some. The data contain approximately 89,000 clones, roughly 85% of them singletons. The input for sequencing was CD4+ or CD8+ T cells sorted from blood, taken in a trial of the OX40 agonist ivuxolimab. These receptors were taken from an adult with an advanced solid tumor such as melanoma, head and neck, liver or kidney cancer. Each CDR3 is given with its conserved first and last residue. Each record gives: CDR3 DNA, CDR3 protein, V gene, J gene, D gene, clone size. A D gene is named only where the DNA matches it firmly. Clone size appears in some rows only: once, few, many, or a class for an expanded clone.

DNA: TGTGCCAGCAGCACGGCAGACTCTGGGGCCAACGTCCTGACTTTC; CDR3: CASSTADSGANVLTF; V: TRBV7-3; J: TRBJ2-6; D: .; size: .
DNA: TGTGCCATCAGTGTAAGGGGGGCCAGCTCCTACGAGCAGTACTTC; CDR3: CAISVRGASSYEQYF; V: TRBV10-3; J: TRBJ2-7; D: .; size: .
DNA: TGCGCCAGCAGTCTCCGGGATGGGGCAGATACGCAGTATTTT; CDR3: CASSLRDGADTQYF; V: TRBV10-1; J: TRBJ2-3; D: .; size: .
DNA: TGTGCCAGCAACAGGGAATACGAGCAGTACTTC; CDR3: CASNREYEQYF; V: TRBV2; J: TRBJ2-7; D: .; size: .
DNA: TGTGCTAGTGGTTCCGGGACTAGCGGGGGGGCAGGAGATACGCAGTATTTT; CDR3: CASGSGTSGGAGDTQYF; V: TRBV12-5; J: TRBJ2-3; D: TRBD2; size: few
DNA: TGTGCCAGCTTAGGCGGTCGCGAGCAGTACTTC; CDR3: CASLGGREQYF; V: TRBV6-6; J: TRBJ2-7; D: .; size: once
DNA: TGTGCCAGCAGCTTACAGGGGACAGGGGACACAGATACGCAGTATTTT; CDR3: CASSLQGTGDTDTQYF; V: TRBV7-6; J: TRBJ2-3; D: TRBD1; size: .
DNA: TGTGCCAGCAGCTTGTTAGGCAGGCAGTCCTACGAGCAGTACTTC; CDR3: CASSLLGRQSYEQYF; V: TRBV5-1; J: TRBJ2-7; D: .; size: .
DNA: TGTGCCAGCAGCTTAGTTAGTGGGGGCTCCTACAATGAGCAGTTCTTC; CDR3: CASSLVSGGSYNEQFF; V: TRBV11-2; J: TRBJ2-1; D: .; size: .
DNA: TGTGCCACCAGCAGAGATGTGGCAGGGGATGGCTACACCTTC; CDR3: CATSRDVAGDGYTF; V: TRBV15; J: TRBJ1-2; D: .; size: .
DNA: TGCAGCGTTGTGGCTAGCGGGGGCGGGACCCAGTACTTC; CDR3: CSVVASGGGTQYF; V: TRBV29-1; J: TRBJ2-5; D: TRBD2; size: .
DNA: TGTGCCAGCAGTTCGGACTCCTCTGATGAGCAGTTCTTC; CDR3: CASSSDSSDEQFF; V: TRBV6-1; J: TRBJ2-1; D: .; size: .
DNA: TGTGCCAGCTCGCGGGACGACAACTATGGCTACACCTTC; CDR3: CASSRDDNYGYTF; V: TRBV18; J: TRBJ1-2; D: .; size: .
DNA: TGCGCCAGCAGCCCCTTAGGGCTCGGGGAGCTGTTTTTT; CDR3: CASSPLGLGELFF; V: TRBV4-1; J: TRBJ2-2; D: .; size: once
DNA: TGTGCCAGCAGCCCCACCCTAGCGGGAACTAAGTACAATGAGCAGTTCTTC; CDR3: CASSPTLAGTKYNEQFF; V: TRBV7-2; J: TRBJ2-1; D: TRBD2; size: .
DNA: TGTGCCAGCAGCACTCGGACAGTCAGCGCAGATACGCAGTATTTT; CDR3: CASSTRTVSADTQYF; V: TRBV11-2; J: TRBJ2-3; D: .; size: .
DNA: TGTGCCAGCAGCGTAAGAACTAGTCAAGATACGCAGTATTTT; CDR3: CASSVRTSQDTQYF; V: TRBV9; J: TRBJ2-3; D: .; size: .
DNA: TGTGCCAGTAGTCCCGGGGGGCAAACCTCACCCCTCCACTTT; CDR3: CASSPGGQTSPLHF; V: TRBV19; J: TRBJ1-6; D: .; size: .
DNA: TGTGCCAGCAGACCCGGGACAGGGGTCACCGGGGAGCTGTTTTTT; CDR3: CASRPGTGVTGELFF; V: TRBV6-6; J: TRBJ2-2; D: TRBD1; size: .
DNA: TGTGCCAGCAGCTTAGGGGGCCCCGGTCAGCCCCAGCATTTT; CDR3: CASSLGGPGQPQHF; V: TRBV7-3; J: TRBJ1-5; D: .; size: .
DNA: TGTGCCAGCACCCTCGGGGGGGAAGCTTTCTTT; CDR3: CASTLGGEAFF; V: TRBV5-4; J: TRBJ1-1; D: .; size: .
DNA: TGTGCCAGCAGCTTGACTCCAGATACGCAGTATTTT; CDR3: CASSLTPDTQYF; V: TRBV7-2; J: TRBJ2-3; D: .; size: .
DNA: TGTGCCAGCAGTTCACAGGGCCCCCCTCGGGACCGCTACGAGCAGTACTTC; CDR3: CASSSQGPPRDRYEQYF; V: TRBV28; J: TRBJ2-7; D: .; size: .
DNA: TGTGCCAGCAACCCGGGACAGAGGTACAATGAGCAGTTCTTC; CDR3: CASNPGQRYNEQFF; V: TRBV6-1; J: TRBJ2-1; D: TRBD1; size: .
DNA: TGTGCCAGCAGCCTACACGGGATAGACAATGAGCAGTTCTTC; CDR3: CASSLHGIDNEQFF; V: TRBV7-2; J: TRBJ2-1; D: .; size: .
DNA: TGTGCCAGTAGTACTGACACAGGGCAGGGTCAGCCCCAGCATTTT; CDR3: CASSTDTGQGQPQHF; V: TRBV19; J: TRBJ1-5; D: .; size: .
DNA: TGTGCCAGCAGCTTAGTCCAGGGCAAACGCACTGAAGCTTTCTTT; CDR3: CASSLVQGKRTEAFF; V: TRBV7-9; J: TRBJ1-1; D: .; size: .
DNA: TGTGCCAGCAGCTTAGAACCAGGGGGAATTGGCTACACCTTC; CDR3: CASSLEPGGIGYTF; V: TRBV7-6; J: TRBJ1-2; D: TRBD1; size: once
DNA: TGTGCCAGCAGCTCTAGGGACAGGGGACGCTTCACCCTCCACTTT; CDR3: CASSSRDRGRFTLHF; V: TRBV7-9; J: TRBJ1-6; D: TRBD1; size: .
DNA: TGTGCCAGCAGTTTGGGGGGACAGCCCTATGGCTACACCTTC; CDR3: CASSLGGQPYGYTF; V: TRBV27; J: TRBJ1-2; D: TRBD1; size: .
DNA: TGCGCCAGCAGCCCCGGACAGGCGAACTATGGCTACACCTTC; CDR3: CASSPGQANYGYTF; V: TRBV4-1; J: TRBJ1-2; D: TRBD1; size: .
DNA: TGTGCCAGCAGCGTAGATAACAGGCCTAGCTATGGCTACACCTTC; CDR3: CASSVDNRPSYGYTF; V: TRBV9; J: TRBJ1-2; D: .; size: .
DNA: TGTGCCAGCACCAGGGATCAGCCCCAGCATTTT; CDR3: CASTRDQPQHF; V: TRBV7-2; J: TRBJ1-5; D: .; size: .
DNA: TGCGCCAGCAGCTGGGGACAGCCCAATCAGCCCCAGTATTTT; CDR3: CASSWGQPNQPQYF; V: TRBV5-1; J: TRBJ2-3; D: TRBD1; size: .
DNA: TGTGCCAGCAGTTTACCAGGGGCCGTAGCAACTAATGAAAAACTGTTTTTT; CDR3: CASSLPGAVATNEKLFF; V: TRBV28; J: TRBJ1-4; D: .; size: .
DNA: TGTGCCAGCAGCCAATTGGACAGGGGGGACACCGGGGAGCTGTTTTTT; CDR3: CASSQLDRGDTGELFF; V: TRBV14; J: TRBJ2-2; D: TRBD1; size: .
DNA: TGTGCCAGCAGTTTAAGGGATACGAACACTGAAGCTTTCTTT; CDR3: CASSLRDTNTEAFF; V: TRBV28; J: TRBJ1-1; D: .; size: .
DNA: TGTGCCAGCAGTTCGACCCACTCGAACACTGAAGCTTTCTTT; CDR3: CASSSTHSNTEAFF; V: TRBV6-5; J: TRBJ1-1; D: .; size: .
DNA: TGTGCCAGCAGCCTCCGGGGTGGGGGCTATGGCTACACCTTC; CDR3: CASSLRGGGYGYTF; V: TRBV14; J: TRBJ1-2; D: .; size: .
DNA: TGTGCCAGCCAAAGGGCTCCAGGGAACGATGAGCAGTTCTTC; CDR3: CASQRAPGNDEQFF; V: TRBV18; J: TRBJ2-1; D: .; size: .
DNA: TGCGCCAGCAGTTCGTACGGGACCAACTACGAGCAGTACTTC; CDR3: CASSSYGTNYEQYF; V: TRBV10-2; J: TRBJ2-7; D: .; size: .
DNA: TGTGCCAGCAGCCCTTGGACAGGGGGCGATCAGCCCCAGCATTTT; CDR3: CASSPWTGGDQPQHF; V: TRBV5-6; J: TRBJ1-5; D: TRBD1; size: .
DNA: TGTGCCAGCAGTGGGGACAGCGAAGGCTACACCTTC; CDR3: CASSGDSEGYTF; V: TRBV28; J: TRBJ1-2; D: TRBD1; size: .
DNA: TGTGCCAGCAGCTTAGACACAAGCTCTGGAAACACCATATATTTT; CDR3: CASSLDTSSGNTIYF; V: TRBV11-2; J: TRBJ1-3; D: .; size: .
DNA: TGTGCCAGCTGGGCAGGGACCCAAACCTACGAGCAGTACTTC; CDR3: CASWAGTQTYEQYF; V: TRBV18; J: TRBJ2-7; D: .; size: .
DNA: TGTGCCACCAGCAGAGATGGAATAAGAACTAATGAAAAACTGTTTTTT; CDR3: CATSRDGIRTNEKLFF; V: TRBV15; J: TRBJ1-4; D: .; size: once
DNA: TGTGCCAGCAGCTTTTCAGGTAATCAGCCCCAGCATTTT; CDR3: CASSFSGNQPQHF; V: TRBV7-9; J: TRBJ1-5; D: .; size: .
DNA: TGCGCCAGCAGCTTGCTCGCGAGTTCTAGCGGGGAGCTGTTTTTT; CDR3: CASSLLASSSGELFF; V: TRBV5-1; J: TRBJ2-2; D: .; size: .
DNA: TGCGCCAGCCGGTTGGTGCCAGGGTCTGGAAACACCATATATTTT; CDR3: CASRLVPGSGNTIYF; V: TRBV5-1; J: TRBJ1-3; D: .; size: .
DNA: TGTGCCAGCAGCCCAACAGGGGGCTACTACGAGCAGTACTTC; CDR3: CASSPTGGYYEQYF; V: TRBV2; J: TRBJ2-7; D: TRBD1; size: .